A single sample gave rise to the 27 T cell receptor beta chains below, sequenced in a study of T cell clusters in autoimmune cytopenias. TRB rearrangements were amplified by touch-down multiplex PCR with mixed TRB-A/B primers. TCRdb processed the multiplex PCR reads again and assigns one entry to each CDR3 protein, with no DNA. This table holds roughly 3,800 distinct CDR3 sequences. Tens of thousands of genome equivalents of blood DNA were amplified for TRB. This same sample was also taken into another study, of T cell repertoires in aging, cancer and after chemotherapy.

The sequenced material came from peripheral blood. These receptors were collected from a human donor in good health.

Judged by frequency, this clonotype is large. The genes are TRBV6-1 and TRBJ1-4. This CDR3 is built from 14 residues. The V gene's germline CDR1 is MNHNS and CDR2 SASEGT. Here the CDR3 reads CASRVRGSNEKLFF.

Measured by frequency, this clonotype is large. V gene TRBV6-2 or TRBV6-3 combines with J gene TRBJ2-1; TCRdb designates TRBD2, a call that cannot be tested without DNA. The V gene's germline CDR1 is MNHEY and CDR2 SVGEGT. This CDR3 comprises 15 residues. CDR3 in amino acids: CASSYDAGGPWEQFF.

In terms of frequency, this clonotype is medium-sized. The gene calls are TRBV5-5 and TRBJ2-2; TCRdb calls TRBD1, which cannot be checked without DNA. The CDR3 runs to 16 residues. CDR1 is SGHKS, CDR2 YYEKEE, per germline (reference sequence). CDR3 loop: CASSLAPDRNTGELFF.

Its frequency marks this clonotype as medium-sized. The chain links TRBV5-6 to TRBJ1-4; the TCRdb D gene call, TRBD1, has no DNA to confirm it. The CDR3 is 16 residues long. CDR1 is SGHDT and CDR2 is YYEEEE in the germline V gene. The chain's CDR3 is CASSLGGRDLIGKLFF.

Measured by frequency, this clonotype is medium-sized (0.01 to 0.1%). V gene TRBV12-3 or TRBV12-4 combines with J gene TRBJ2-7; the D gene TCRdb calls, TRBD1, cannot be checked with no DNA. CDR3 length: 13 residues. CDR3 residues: CASSSGQSYEQYF.

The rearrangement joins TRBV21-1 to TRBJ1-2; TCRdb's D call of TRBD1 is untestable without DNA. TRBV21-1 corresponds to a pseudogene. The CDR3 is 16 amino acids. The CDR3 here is CASSSPGPGAGYGYTF.

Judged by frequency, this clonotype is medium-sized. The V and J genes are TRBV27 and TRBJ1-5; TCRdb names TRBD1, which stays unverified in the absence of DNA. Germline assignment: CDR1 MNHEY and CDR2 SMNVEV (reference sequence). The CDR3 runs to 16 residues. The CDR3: CASSPRGGGKGQPQHF.

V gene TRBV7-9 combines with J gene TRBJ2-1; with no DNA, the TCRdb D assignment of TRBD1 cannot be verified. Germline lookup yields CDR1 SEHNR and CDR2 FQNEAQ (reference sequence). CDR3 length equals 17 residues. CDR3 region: CASTASLGDPLGNEQFF. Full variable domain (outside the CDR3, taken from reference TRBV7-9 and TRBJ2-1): DTGVSQNPRHKITKRGQNVTFRCDPISEHNRLYWYRQTLGQGPEFLTYFQNEAQLEKSRLLSDRFSAERPKGSFSTLEIQRTEQGDSAMYLCASTASLGDPLGNEQFFGPGTRLTVL.

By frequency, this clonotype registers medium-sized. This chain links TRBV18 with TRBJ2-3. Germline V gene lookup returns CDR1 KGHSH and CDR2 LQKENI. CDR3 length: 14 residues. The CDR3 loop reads CASSPTTGTDTQYF. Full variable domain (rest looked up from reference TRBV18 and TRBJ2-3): NAGVMQNPRHLVRRRGQEARLRCSPMKGHSHVYWYRQLPEEGLKFMVYLQKENIIDESGMPKERFSAEFPKEGPSILRIQQVVRGDSAAYFCASSPTTGTDTQYFGPGTRLTVL.

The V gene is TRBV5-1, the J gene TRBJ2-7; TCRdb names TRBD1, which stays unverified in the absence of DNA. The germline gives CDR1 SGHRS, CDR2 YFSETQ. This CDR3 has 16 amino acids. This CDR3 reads CASSLWTGAMLYEQYF.

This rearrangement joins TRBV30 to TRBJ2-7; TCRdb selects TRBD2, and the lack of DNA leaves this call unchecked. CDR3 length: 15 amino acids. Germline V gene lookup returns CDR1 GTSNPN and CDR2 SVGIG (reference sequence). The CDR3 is CAWYPGLAESYEQYF.

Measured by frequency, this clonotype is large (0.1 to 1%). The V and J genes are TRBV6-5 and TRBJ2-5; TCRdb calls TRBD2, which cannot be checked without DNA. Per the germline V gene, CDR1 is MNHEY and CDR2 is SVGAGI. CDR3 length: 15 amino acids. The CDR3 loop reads CASNVGRQNQETQYF.

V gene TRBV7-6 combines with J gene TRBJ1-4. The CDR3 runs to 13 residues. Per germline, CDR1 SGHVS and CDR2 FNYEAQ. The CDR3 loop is CASSPQQNEKLFF.

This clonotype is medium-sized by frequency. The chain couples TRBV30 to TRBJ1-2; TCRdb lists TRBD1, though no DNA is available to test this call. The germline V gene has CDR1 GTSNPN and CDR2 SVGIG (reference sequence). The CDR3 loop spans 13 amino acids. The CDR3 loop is CAWSPTGAGGYTF. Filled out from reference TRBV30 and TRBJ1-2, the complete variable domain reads SQTIHQWPATLVQPVGSPLSLECTVEGTSNPNLYWYRQAAGRGLQLLFYSVGIGQISSEVPQNLSASRPQDRQFILSSKKLLLSDSGFYLCAWSPTGAGGYTFGSGTRLTVV.

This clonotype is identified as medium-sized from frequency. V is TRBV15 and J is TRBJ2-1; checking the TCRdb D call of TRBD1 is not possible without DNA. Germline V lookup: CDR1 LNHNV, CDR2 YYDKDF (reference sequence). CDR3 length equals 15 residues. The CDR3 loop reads CATSRVGTVGNEQFF.

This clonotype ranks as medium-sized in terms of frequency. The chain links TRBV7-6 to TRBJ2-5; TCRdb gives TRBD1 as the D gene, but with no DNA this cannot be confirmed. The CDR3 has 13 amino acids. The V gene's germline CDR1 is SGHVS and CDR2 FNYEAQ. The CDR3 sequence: CASSARGGETQYF.

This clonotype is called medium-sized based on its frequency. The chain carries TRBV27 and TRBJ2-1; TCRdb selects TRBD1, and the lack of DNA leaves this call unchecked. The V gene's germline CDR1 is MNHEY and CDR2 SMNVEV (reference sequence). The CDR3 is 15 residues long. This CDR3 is CASSLRDSSYNEQFF.

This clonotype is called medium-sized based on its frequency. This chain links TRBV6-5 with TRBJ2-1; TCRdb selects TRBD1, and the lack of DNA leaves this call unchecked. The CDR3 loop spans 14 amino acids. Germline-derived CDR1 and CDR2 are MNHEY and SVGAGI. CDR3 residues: CASSYGGGGGEQFF.

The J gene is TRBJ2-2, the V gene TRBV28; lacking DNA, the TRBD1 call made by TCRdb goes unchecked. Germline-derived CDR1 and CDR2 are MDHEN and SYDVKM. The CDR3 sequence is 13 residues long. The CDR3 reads CASTPGARRELFF.

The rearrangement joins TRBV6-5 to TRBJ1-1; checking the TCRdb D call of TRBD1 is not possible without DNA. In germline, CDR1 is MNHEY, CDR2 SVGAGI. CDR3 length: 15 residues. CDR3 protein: CASSKTGTGGTEAFF.

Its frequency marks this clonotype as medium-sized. CDR3 in amino acids: CASSGAGGGWYTQYF. V usage is TRBV5-1 and J usage is TRBJ2-3; TCRdb's D gene call, TRBD2, goes unchecked for lack of DNA. Germline CDR1 reads SGHRS; CDR2 reads YFSETQ. The CDR3 consists of 15 residues.

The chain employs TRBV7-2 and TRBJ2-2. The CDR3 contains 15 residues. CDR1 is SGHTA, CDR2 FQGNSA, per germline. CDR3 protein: CASSLTGINTGELFF.

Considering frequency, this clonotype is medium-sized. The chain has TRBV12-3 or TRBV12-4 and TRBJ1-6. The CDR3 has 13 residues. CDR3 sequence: CASSPYSNSPLHF.

The CDR3 sequence is CASSFLLGTDTQYF. V is TRBV28 and J is TRBJ2-3. This CDR3 is built from 14 residues. The germline V gene has CDR1 MDHEN and CDR2 SYDVKM.

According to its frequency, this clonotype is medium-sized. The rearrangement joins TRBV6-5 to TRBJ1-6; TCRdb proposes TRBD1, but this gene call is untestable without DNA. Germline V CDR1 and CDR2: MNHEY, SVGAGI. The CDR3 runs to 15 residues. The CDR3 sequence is CASSKGQSNNSPLHF.

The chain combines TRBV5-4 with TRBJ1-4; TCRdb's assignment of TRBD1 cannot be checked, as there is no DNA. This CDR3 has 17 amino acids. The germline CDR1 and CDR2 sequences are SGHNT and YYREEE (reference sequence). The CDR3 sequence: CASSLNAGGRGNEKLFF.

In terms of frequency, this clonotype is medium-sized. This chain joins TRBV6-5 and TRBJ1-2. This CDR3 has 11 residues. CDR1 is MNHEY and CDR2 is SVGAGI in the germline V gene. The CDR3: CASSDTYGYTF.